A selection of T cell receptor beta chains follows, all from one sample in a study of T cell clusters in autoimmune cytopenias. TCRdb re-called the multiplex PCR reads; one entry per CDR3 protein, DNA not given. This sample contains 9,500 to 15,000 distinct CDR3 sequences. The sample was also linked to a second study, of T cell repertoires in aging, cancer and after chemotherapy.

The sample consisted of peripheral blood. The receptors here all came from a human donor in good health. Both conserved end residues are part of each CDR3. Rows give clone size only sometimes, using once, few, many, or a class for an expanded clone.

>-|TRBV20-1|TRBJ2-7
CSAYPTGSSYEQYF
>-|TRBV5-6|TRBJ2-7
CASSPGTTYEQYF
>-|TRBV7-3|TRBJ2-3
CASSTTGTDTQYF
>-|TRBV4-3|TRBJ2-1
CASSQDRGYNEQFF
>medium-sized|TRBV29-1|TRBJ2-1
CSVSNESSYNEQFF
>medium-sized|TRBV6-5|TRBJ2-5
CASSLGPVGETQYF
>-|TRBV6-5|TRBJ2-5
CASSYSRLAGTKETQYF
>-|TRBV7-9|TRBJ2-5
CASSPGREYQETQYF
>-|TRBV10-3|TRBJ1-1
CAISGTGWENTEAFF
>-|TRBV20-1|TRBJ2-1
CSARVTGTSYNEQFF
>-|TRBV7-2|TRBJ1-4
CASRGEAGTINEKLFF
>medium-sized|TRBV7-2|TRBJ2-5
CASSSGQLYQETQYF
>medium-sized|TRBV27|TRBJ1-1
CASSSSGQPGTEAFF
>-|TRBV30|TRBJ2-1
CAWSVYYRASSYNEQFF
>-|TRBV7-3|TRBJ1-1
CASSPGRAIDNTEAFF
>-|TRBV13|TRBJ2-5
CASSLRIQGTETQYF
>-|TRBV20-1|TRBJ1-1
CSALGDRDMNTEAFF
>-|TRBV6-4|TRBJ1-5
CASSEAGGNQPQHF
>medium-sized|TRBV29-1|TRBJ2-3
CSVERGTDTQYF
>-|TRBV12-3/TRBV12-4|TRBJ2-1
CASSFLSYIEQFF
>-|TRBV6-2/TRBV6-3|TRBJ1-4
CASSPAWKKREKLFF
>-|TRBV7-2|TRBJ2-4
CASSPSRTGKNIQYF
>medium-sized|TRBV29-1|TRBJ2-3
CSVVKRGLNLGTQYF
>-|TRBV7-2|TRBJ2-3
CASSLGSSGGVSDTQYF
>-|TRBV11-2|TRBJ2-1
CASSSRGGLNEQFF
>-|TRBV6-4|TRBJ1-4
CASPLTGGLFF
>-|TRBV19|TRBJ2-2
CASSISRGRGRFDTGELFF
>-|TRBV5-5|TRBJ1-5
CASSLDQANQPQHF
>medium-sized|TRBV15|TRBJ1-4
CATSREFGNEKLFF
>medium-sized|TRBV7-3|TRBJ2-5
CASSTAYQETQYF
>medium-sized|TRBV27|TRBJ2-7
CASSSGRLAGWNEQYF
>-|TRBV6-2/TRBV6-3|TRBJ1-1
CASSYGQANTEAFF
>-|TRBV27|TRBJ2-6
CASSLFGTGGSGANVLTF
>-|TRBV4-2|TRBJ2-1
CASSATSGHNEQFF
>medium-sized|TRBV20-1|TRBJ2-1
CSARGTGDLYNEQFF
>-|TRBV7-2|TRBJ2-1
CASSWGLAGGEQFF
>medium-sized|TRBV5-6|TRBJ1-2
CASSLSQNYGYTF
>medium-sized|TRBV19|TRBJ2-7
CASSARGGNGEQYF
>-|TRBV12-3/TRBV12-4|TRBJ2-2
CASSWGGGSNTGELFF
>medium-sized|TRBV27|TRBJ2-6
CASCPSGANVLTF
>-|TRBV7-3|TRBJ1-1
CASGLQGSTEAFF
>-|TRBV4-2|TRBJ1-2
CASSQAIGEFDGYTF
>medium-sized|TRBV6-5|TRBJ1-3
CASRPTGSGNTIYF
>medium-sized|TRBV7-9|TRBJ2-7
CASSELRGTPYEQYF
>-|TRBV7-2|TRBJ2-6
CASSLAEISGANVLTF
>-|TRBV6-2/TRBV6-3|TRBJ1-3
CASSYIGNTIYF
>-|TRBV6-4|TRBJ2-3
CASSDGTTDTQYF
>-|TRBV19|TRBJ2-3
CASSIQTGAKTDTQYF
>medium-sized|TRBV30|TRBJ2-6
CAWLAYRGRGANVLTF